One sample yielded the 20 T cell receptor beta chains listed below, sequenced in a study of blood T cell repertoires in COVID-19. The repertoire was sequenced with immunoSEQ multiplex PCR; TCRdb's copy has only in-frame clones and lacks some. The data contain approximately 98,000 clones, over 75% of them singletons. The sequenced sample consisted of peripheral blood. The receptors were sampled from a woman in her seventies with acute or convalescent COVID-19.

This clone was seen a few times. This chain's CDR3 is CASSLSEGVPREKLFF. Here the CDR3 DNA reads TGTGCCAGCAGCCTCAGTGAGGGGGTTCCCCGCGAAAAACTGTTTTTT. The rearrangement joins TRBV7-9 to TRBJ1-4; tentative D call: TRBD1 (6 bases). This CDR3 contains 16 residues. Trimming removed 5 bases from V and 8 bases from J, with 21 bases in between. Looked up from germline, CDR1 is SEHNR and CDR2 is FQNEAQ (reference sequence).

This sequence joins TRBV6-2 or TRBV6-3 and TRBJ2-7; 10 bases fit TRBD1. In germline, CDR1 is MNHEY, CDR2 SVGEGT. CDR3 length: 14 amino acids. Germline trimming cut 6 bases from V and 0 bases from J; bases unmatched to any gene: 2. This chain's CDR3 is CASSWTGGSYEQYV. CDR3 DNA sequence: TGTGCCAGCAGCTGGACAGGGGGCTCCTACGAGCAGTACGTC.

This clone appeared a single time. The chain couples TRBV28 to TRBJ2-1; unclear D gene. In germline, CDR1 is MDHEN, CDR2 SYDVKM. Trimming removed 7 bases from V and 4 bases from J, with 11 bases in between. The CDR3 runs to 13 residues. In DNA, the CDR3 is TGTGCCAGCACCCCGGTGAGTTACAATGAGCAGTTCTTC. Amino acid sequence: CASTPVSYNEQFF. The whole variable domain, remainder taken from reference TRBV28 and TRBJ2-1, is DVKVTQSSRYLVKRTGEKVFLECVQDMDHENMFWYRQDPGLGLRLIYFSYDVKMKEKGDIPEGYSVSREKKERFSLILESASTNQTSMYLCASTPVSYNEQFFGPGTRLTVL.

CDR3 loop: CASSRDRQETQYF. The CDR3 DNA reads as TGTGCCAGCAGCCGAGACAGACAAGAGACCCAGTACTTC. This chain connects TRBV7-2 to TRBJ2-5, with D possibly being TRBD1 (5 bases). Trimming took off 5 bases at V and 2 bases at J, with 9 bases between the two ends. This CDR3 has 13 amino acids. CDR1 SGHTA and CDR2 FQGNSA come from the germline V gene.

The chain's CDR3 is CASSRTSGGTDTQYF. The CDR3, as DNA: TGTGCCAGCAGCCGGACTAGCGGGGGCACAGATACGCAGTATTTT. The chain recombines TRBV6-5 with TRBJ2-3, with 12 positions matching TRBD2. Germline assignment: CDR1 MNHEY and CDR2 SVGAGI. This CDR3 has 15 amino acids. The ends lost 6 bases at V and 1 base at J; junction bases unmatched: 2.

This clone appeared a single time. The V call is TRBV9, the J call TRBJ2-5; 10 bases line up with TRBD2. The CDR3 is 15 amino acids. Germline V gives CDR1 SGDLS, CDR2 YYNGEE. The J segment lost 4 bases and the V segment lost 0 bases, leaving 3 bases of the junction unmatched. CDR3 in DNA: TGTGCCAGCAGCGTAGGCAGCGGGGGGGCAGAGACCCAGTACTTC. Its protein is CASSVGSGGAETQYF.

The table lists this clone with a few counts. The chain employs TRBV19 and TRBJ1-4, with a tentative D call TRBD1 (6 bases). Germline V gives CDR1 LNHDA, CDR2 SQIVND (reference sequence). Trimming pared 6 bases from V and 6 bases from J, leaving 8 bases between. CDR3 length: 12 residues. CDR3: CASRQGYEKLFF. The CDR3, as DNA: TGTGCCAGTAGGCAGGGGTATGAAAAACTGTTTTTT. The full variable domain, rest sourced from reference TRBV19 and TRBJ1-4, is DGGITQSPKYLFRKEGQNVTLSCEQNLNHDAMYWYRQDPGQGLRLIYYSQIVNDFQKGDIAEGYSVSREKKESFPLTVTSAQKNPTAFYLCASRQGYEKLFFGSGTQLSVL.

This clone was observed a single time. The chain has TRBV18 and TRBJ1-1; tentative D call: TRBD1 (5 bases). The CDR3 sequence is 16 residues long. Germline V gene data show CDR1 as KGHSH and CDR2 as LQKENI. Trimming left V 4 bases short and J 4 bases short, with 19 bases between. CDR3 DNA: TGTGCCAGCTCACTCTCCGTCAGGGCCTCCCTCACTGAAGCTTTCTTT. Translating gives CASSLSVRASLTEAFF.

DNA for the CDR3: TGTGCCAGCAGTGACCCCGGGACAGCCGGGGAGCTGTTTTTT. This gives the protein CASSDPGTAGELFF. The J gene is TRBJ2-2, the V gene TRBV6-4, with 7 nucleotides matching TRBD1. Germline CDR1 is MRHNA and CDR2 is SNTAGT. This CDR3 region has 14 residues. Trimming removed 2 bases from V and 6 bases from J; junction bases left unmatched: 3.

Concerning this clone itself: The identical CDR3 is also encoded by other nucleotide sequences in the sample. The chain has TRBV30 and TRBJ1-1, with 8 bases identical to TRBD1. The CDR3 has 13 amino acids. Germline CDR1 reads GTSNPN; CDR2 reads SVGIG (reference sequence). The V and J ends lost 3 bases and 1 base, in that order; junction bases with no gene match: 1. The CDR3 region has the DNA TGTGCCTGGAGGCAGGGGGCGAACACTGAAGCTTTCTTT. Its protein product is CAWRQGANTEAFF.

This chain uses TRBV6-1 with TRBJ2-3; TRBD2 aligns across 7 bases. Germline CDR1 reads MNHNS; CDR2 reads SASEGT. V shed 3 bases, J shed 6 bases, and the junction held 6 bases outside the gene matches. The CDR3 length is 14 residues. CDR3 amino acids: CASSDMRETDTQYF. DNA of the CDR3: TGTGCCAGCAGTGATATGCGGGAGACGGATACGCAGTATTTT.

The chain is built from TRBV7-9 and TRBJ1-5; no reliable D call. V was trimmed by 4 bases and J by 0 bases, leaving 4 bases between them. The CDR3 length is 13 residues. Germline CDR1 is SEHNR and CDR2 is FQNEAQ (reference sequence). This CDR3 is CASSSSSNQPQHF. The CDR3 nucleotides read TGTGCCAGCAGCTCTAGTAGCAATCAGCCCCAGCATTTT.

The V call is TRBV7-9, the J call TRBJ2-5; TRBD2 matches 10 bases. CDR3 length: 16 residues. Germline lookup yields CDR1 SEHNR and CDR2 FQNEAQ (reference sequence). J lost 5 bases, V lost 1 base, and 7 bases had no gene match. CDR3 bases: TGTGCCAGCAGCTTAGGGGATAGCGGGAGGTTGGAGACCCAGTACTTC. Its translation is CASSLGDSGRLETQYF.

The chain uses TRBV11-3 and TRBJ2-1, with D possibly matching TRBD1 (5 bases). V lost 1 base, J lost 2 bases, and 21 bases lay in between. This CDR3 region has 19 residues. The germline V gene has CDR1 SGHNT and CDR2 YENEEA. This chain's CDR3 is CASSLGGDRRSNPYNEQFF. CDR3 nucleotide sequence: TGTGCCAGCAGCTTAGGGGGCGATCGGCGGTCTAACCCCTACAATGAGCAGTTCTTC.

The V call is TRBV18, the J call TRBJ1-3; D remains unclear. The V gene's germline CDR1 is KGHSH and CDR2 LQKENI. The V end was cut by 2 bases, the J end by 0 bases, with 14 bases between. The CDR3 covers 17 residues. CDR3 nucleotides: TGTGCCAGCTCACCAATAAATACAGTTGACTCTGGAAACACCATATATTTT. Translating it yields CASSPINTVDSGNTIYF.

This clone came up once. The chain carries TRBV11-1 and TRBJ2-3; the D gene is possibly TRBD2 (5 bases). This CDR3 comprises 14 residues. V was trimmed by 3 bases and J by 5 bases, leaving 12 bases between them. Per germline, CDR1 SGHAT and CDR2 FQDESV (reference sequence). As DNA, the CDR3 is TGTGCCAGCAGCTTGGGAGCCCGGGAAGATACGCAGTATTTT. Its protein is CASSLGAREDTQYF. The variable domain in full, completed from reference TRBV11-1 and TRBJ2-3, reads EAEVAQSPRYKITEKSQAVAFWCDPISGHATLYWYRQILGQGPELLVQFQDESVVDDSQLPKDRFSAERLKGVDSTLKIQPAELGDSAMYLCASSLGAREDTQYFGPGTRLTVL.

This rearrangement joins TRBV19 to TRBJ1-1; D is uncertain. Germline lookup yields CDR1 LNHDA and CDR2 SQIVND (reference sequence). The CDR3 runs 15 residues. Trimming stripped 5 bases from V and 0 bases from J, with 13 bases between. Written as DNA, the CDR3 is TGTGCCAGTAGTCCCCGAACGCTAGTGAACACTGAAGCTTTCTTT. Residues: CASSPRTLVNTEAFF.

The chain employs TRBV5-5 and TRBJ1-2, with D perhaps TRBD1 (5 bases). Germline V gene lookup returns CDR1 SGHKS and CDR2 YYEKEE (reference sequence). The germline V and J ends were trimmed by 1 base and 0 bases, with 10 bases remaining between them. CDR3 length: 15 amino acids. Here the CDR3 DNA reads TGTGCCAGCAGCTTGTTGGGGCAAGCTAACTATGGCTACACCTTC. Its protein is CASSLLGQANYGYTF.

V gene TRBV29-1 combines with J gene TRBJ1-2; possible D gene TRBD1, 6 bases. V gave up 4 bases and J gave up 1 base, with 7 bases separating them. Germline values: CDR1 SQVTM, CDR2 ANQGSEA. This CDR3 is built from 12 residues. The CDR3 bases are TGCAGCGTTGCAGGGGATAACTATGGCTACACCTTC. It translates to CSVAGDNYGYTF.

This clone has only one observation. The CDR3 spells CASSIRGTGFMGTEAFF. The CDR3 DNA is TGTGCCAGTAGTATAAGAGGTACAGGGTTCATGGGCACTGAAGCTTTCTTT. This chain joins TRBV19 and TRBJ1-1; a weak D match, TRBD1 (6 bases). The CDR3 extends over 17 amino acids. Trimming shortened V by 2 bases and J by 4 bases, and 20 bases separated the two germline ends. Germline CDR1 reads LNHDA; CDR2 reads SQIVND (reference sequence).